The clone carrying this TCR beta chain was counted once. The target antigen is unknown. This CDR3 is 17 amino acids long. After removal of 1 base from V and 2 bases from J, the junction contained 8 bases not matched to a gene. Germline V gene lookup returns CDR1 LGHNA and CDR2 YNFKEQ. The sample belongs to a study of shared clonotypes between healthy human individuals. Only CD45RO-negative cells positively selected for CCR7 counted as naive CD8 cells, so terminally differentiated effector memory CD45RA+ cells were excluded. Among the donors, all were Caucasian adults who lived in Nashville, Tennessee. Study-level results: What rarefaction showed was incomplete sorted-subset sequencing despite large depth. The study found 4.5% to 6% of naive CD4 clonotypes shared across several donors. It was the non-shared clonotypes that had lower generation probabilities than clonotypes shared by all four donors.

Sequencing used immunoSEQ multiplex PCR; TCRdb keeps in-frame clones, though not all of them. The sample lists more than 2 million clones, roughly 94% seen once, with roughly 1% in the top ten. V usage is TRBV4-2 and J usage is TRBJ2-3, with 8 bases aligning to TRBD2. The sample taken for sequencing was naive CD8+ T cells sorted from blood. The clonotype comes from a man younger than 35 in good health. This CDR3 reads CASSQAGGGLYTDTQYF. In nucleotides, the CDR3 is TGTGCCAGCAGCCAAGCGGGGGGGGGCCTTTACACAGATACGCAGTATTTT.